A selection of T cell receptor beta chains follows, all from one sample in a study of shared clonotypes between healthy human individuals. Repertoires were generated with immunoSEQ multiplex PCR, while TCRdb's copy carries only in-frame clones and drops some. The data contain approximately 500,000 clones, 70% to 80% of them singletons. The source material was PBMCs. These receptor sequences come from a middle-aged woman in good health. Some clones in this sample may be carry-over from other donors' samples. CDR3s include the opening cysteine and the closing phenylalanine or tryptophan. The D gene is left open where the match is weak. Only part of the rows carry a size: once, few, many, or a class if the clone is expanded.

NA	TRBV21-1	TRBJ1-5	NA	TGTGCCAGCAGCAGAGGACAGGGGGCGCCTGGCAATCAGCCCCAGCATTTT	CASSRGQGAPGNQPQHF
once	TRBV4-1	TRBJ2-1	TRBD2	TGCGCCAGCAGCCAAGGACTAGCGGGAGGGGGTTACAATGAGCAGTTCTTC	CASSQGLAGGGYNEQFF
NA	TRBV28	TRBJ1-1	NA	TGTGCCAGCAGTCAGGAGATCACTGAAGCTTTCTTT	CASSQEITEAFF
NA	TRBV4-3	TRBJ2-1	NA	TGCGCCAGCAGCCAAGATCGATCGAATGAGCAGTTCTTC	CASSQDRSNEQFF
NA	TRBV7-2	TRBJ2-7	NA	TGTGCCAGCAGCTTGAGAGTGGGAGGCACCTACGAGCAGTACTTC	CASSLRVGGTYEQYF
NA	TRBV5-1	TRBJ2-2	TRBD2	TGCGCCAGCAGCTCGAGGACTAGGGGAGGGACCGGGGAGCTGTTTTTT	CASSSRTRGGTGELFF
NA	TRBV7-3	TRBJ2-7	NA	TGTGCCAGCAGCCCCCGGGTGAGGGCCCCCAACGAGCAGTACTTC	CASSPRVRAPNEQYF
NA	TRBV5-1	TRBJ2-1	TRBD2	TGCGCCAGCAGCTCCCACGGACTAGCGGGAGTCGGCAATGAGCAGTTCTTC	CASSSHGLAGVGNEQFF
NA	TRBV28	TRBJ1-2	TRBD1	TGTGCCGGGTGGCAGGGGGCGGGGGGCTACACCTTC	CAGWQGAGGYTF
NA	TRBV6-1	TRBJ1-1	NA	TGTGCCAGTCGGTACCAGGGAAACACTGAAGCTTTCTTT	CASRYQGNTEAFF
NA	TRBV2	TRBJ2-7	NA	TGTGCCAGCAGGCCGGAGCCTGGAAACTACGAGCAGTACTTC	CASRPEPGNYEQYF
NA	TRBV25-1	TRBJ2-7	NA	TGTGCCAGCAGTGAATTGGACCGCTCGACAGGCGAGCAGTACTTC	CASSELDRSTGEQYF
NA	TRBV5-6	TRBJ2-1	NA	TGTGCCAGCAGCTTGGGGGCCGACAATGAGCAGTTCTTC	CASSLGADNEQFF
many	TRBV5-5	TRBJ2-3	NA	TGTGCCAGCAGCTTTTACAGCTTCACAGATACGCAGTATTTT	CASSFYSFTDTQYF
NA	TRBV25-1	TRBJ2-1	TRBD2	TGTGCCAGCAGCGAGGGACTAGCGGGAGGGGTCGATGAGCAGTTCTTC	CASSEGLAGGVDEQFF
NA	TRBV6-1	TRBJ2-1	TRBD2	TGTGCCAGCAGCCGGACTAGCGGGAGGGCAAATGAGCAGTTCTTC	CASSRTSGRANEQFF
once	TRBV9	TRBJ2-1	NA	TGTGCCAGCAGCGTAGCGTTCGGTGAGCAGTTCTTC	CASSVAFGEQFF
NA	TRBV7-8	TRBJ2-5	NA	TGTGCCAGCAGCAACCCCGAGGGGACGGAGACCCAGTACTTC	CASSNPEGTETQYF
NA	TRBV29-1	TRBJ2-2	TRBD1	TGCAGCGTTGAAGAGATGACAGGGCACGGGGAGCTGTTTTTT	CSVEEMTGHGELFF
once	TRBV28	TRBJ2-7	TRBD2	TGTGCCAGCACTAGCGGGAGGGCTTCCTACGAGCAGTACTTC	CASTSGRASYEQYF
many	TRBV4-2	TRBJ2-3	NA	TGTGCCAGCAGCCAAGCAAAGGGAGATACAGATACGCAGTATTTT	CASSQAKGDTDTQYF
NA	TRBV28	TRBJ2-5	NA	TGTGCCAGCAGTTTGGGCGGTCCAGAGACCCAGTACTTC	CASSLGGPETQYF
NA	TRBV7-9	TRBJ1-2	NA	TGTGCCAGCAGCTGGAAGGGTGGTCATGGCTACACCTTC	CASSWKGGHGYTF
NA	TRBV28	TRBJ2-1	TRBD2	TGTGCCAGCAGTTCTTTAGCGGGAGGGTTCAATGAGCAGTTCTTC	CASSSLAGGFNEQFF
few	TRBV13	TRBJ1-1	NA	TGTGCCAGCAGCTTTTCAAGTATCACTGAAGCTTTCTTT	CASSFSSITEAFF
NA	TRBV5-1	TRBJ2-2	NA	TGCGCCAGCAGCTATACTACAGGGACGAACACCGGGGAGCTGTTTTTT	CASSYTTGTNTGELFF
NA	TRBV6-1	TRBJ2-1	NA	TGTGCCAGCAGCCCGACCCGGGGGCTGGGTGAGCAGTTCTTC	CASSPTRGLGEQFF
NA	TRBV7-3	TRBJ2-7	TRBD2	TGTGCCAGCAGCTTAAGGACTAGCGATACCTACGAGCAGTACTTC	CASSLRTSDTYEQYF
few	TRBV11-2	TRBJ2-1	TRBD2	TGTGCCAGCAGCTTTAGCGGGAGGGCCCTCGGTGAGCAGTTCTTC	CASSFSGRALGEQFF
NA	TRBV2	TRBJ1-5	NA	TGTGCCAGCAGTCGGGATCTAAGCAATCAGCCCCAGCATTTT	CASSRDLSNQPQHF
NA	TRBV5-6	TRBJ2-7	NA	TGTGCCAGCAGCTTGCGTGTGTACGAGCAGTACTTC	CASSLRVYEQYF
NA	TRBV28	TRBJ2-2	NA	TGTGCCAGCCGGATACGACTCGCCGGGGAGCTGTTTTTT	CASRIRLAGELFF
NA	TRBV18	TRBJ2-5	TRBD2	TGTGCCAGCTCACCAACTAGCGGATCCGATCAAGAGACCCAGTACTTC	CASSPTSGSDQETQYF
few	TRBV7-9	TRBJ1-5	NA	TGTGCCAGCAGCTTACAGGGGAGCAATCAGCCCCAGCATTTT	CASSLQGSNQPQHF
NA	TRBV28	TRBJ2-2	NA	TGTGCCAGCAGTACACCGGGACGGAGGACCGGGGAGCTGTTTTTT	CASSTPGRRTGELFF
once	TRBV28	TRBJ2-7	TRBD2	TGTGCCAGCACCCCGGGGGGGAGGGACTCCTACGAGCAGTACTTC	CASTPGGRDSYEQYF
NA	TRBV18	TRBJ1-5	TRBD1	TGTGCCAGCTCACCACCGGGCCAGGGGGCGAATAGCAATCAGCCCCAGCATTTT	CASSPPGQGANSNQPQHF
many	TRBV11-3	TRBJ2-1	TRBD2	TGTGCCAGCAGCCAGGGACTAGCGAGCTCCTACAATGAGCAGTTCTTC	CASSQGLASSYNEQFF
NA	TRBV4-1	TRBJ2-5	NA	TGCGCCAGCAGCTGGGGTAGTGCGGAAGAGACCCAGTACTTC	CASSWGSAEETQYF
NA	TRBV19	TRBJ2-7	TRBD1	TGTGCCAGTAGATCGGACAGGGCGCGTGGTGAGCAGTACTTC	CASRSDRARGEQYF
NA	TRBV28	TRBJ2-1	NA	TGTGCCAGCAGTTTAAAGACCCATGGTGGAACCTACAATGAGCAGTTCTTC	CASSLKTHGGTYNEQFF
NA	TRBV7-2	TRBJ2-7	NA	TGTGCCAGCAGCGCCAGCTCCTACGAGCAGTACTTC	CASSASSYEQYF
once	TRBV27	TRBJ1-5	NA	TGTGCCAGCAGAGACCGTAGCAATCAGCCCCAGCATTTT	CASRDRSNQPQHF
NA	TRBV19	TRBJ2-7	NA	TGTGCCAGTAGTATAGAGGGGCGGAGGGCTCCGGGCGAGCAGTACTTC	CASSIEGRRAPGEQYF
NA	TRBV10-3	TRBJ2-4	NA	TGTGCCATCAGTTATACAGCCCAAAACATTCAGTACTTC	CAISYTAQNIQYF
once	TRBV6-4	TRBJ1-2	TRBD1	TGTGCCAGCAGTGACCAGACAGGGGCAAACTATGGCTACACCTTC	CASSDQTGANYGYTF
NA	TRBV19	TRBJ1-5	NA	TGTGCCAGTAGTAAGGGGGTAAATCAGCCCCAGCATTTT	CASSKGVNQPQHF
few	TRBV4-3	TRBJ2-7	TRBD1	TGCGCCAGCAGCCAAGAGGGCACAGGGGATTCGGTTTACGAGCAGTACTTC	CASSQEGTGDSVYEQYF
NA	TRBV4-2	TRBJ1-5	TRBD1	TGTGCCAGCAGCCAAGAGACAGGGATTAGCAATCAGCCCCAGCATTTT	CASSQETGISNQPQHF
NA	TRBV7-9	TRBJ1-1	NA	TGTGCCAGCAGCTTCGCAGTAGTGGGACTGAACACTGAAGCTTTCTTT	CASSFAVVGLNTEAFF
NA	TRBV7-7	TRBJ2-5	NA	TGTGCTAGCAGTCCTAGGGTGGGGGAGACCCAGTACTTC	CASSPRVGETQYF
NA	TRBV19	TRBJ2-7	NA	TGTGCCAGTAGTATAGTGTACGGGGGACACTACGAGCAGTACTTC	CASSIVYGGHYEQYF
NA	TRBV9	TRBJ1-2	NA	TGTGCCAGCAGCCCACTTAACTATGGCTACACCTTC	CASSPLNYGYTF
NA	TRBV7-2	TRBJ2-3	NA	TGTGCCAGCAGCATGGCAGGGCGAACAGATACGCAGTATTTT	CASSMAGRTDTQYF
NA	TRBV9	TRBJ1-6	NA	TGTGCCAGCAGCGTAGGCTCAGAGATCTATAATTCACCCCTCCACTTT	CASSVGSEIYNSPLHF
once	TRBV9	TRBJ1-4	NA	TGTGCCAGCAGCGTAGACGGGGTTTCTAATGAAAAACTGTTTTTT	CASSVDGVSNEKLFF
NA	TRBV6-1	TRBJ2-2	NA	TGTGCCAGCAAATCGAGGCAGGGGAACACCGGGGAGCTGTTTTTT	CASKSRQGNTGELFF
NA	TRBV5-1	TRBJ2-2	NA	TGCGCCAGCAGCCCCCGGGGTACTGGGGAGCTGTTTTTT	CASSPRGTGELFF
once	TRBV5-6	TRBJ2-7	NA	TGTGCCAGCAGCTCGCTAAACTCCTACGAGCAGTACTTC	CASSSLNSYEQYF
NA	TRBV6-6	TRBJ2-7	TRBD2	TGTGCCAGTGCTAACCAGCGGGACTCCTACGAGCAGTACTTC	CASANQRDSYEQYF